This T cell receptor (beta chain) emerged from a study of T cell repertoires and HLA-DP antigens. Across the whole study: Alloreactive CD4+ T cells targeted HLA-DP on transduced HeLa. Findings and limits, study-wide: Sorted CD137+ clonality was 0.3 to 0.5 for both alloantigens, versus roughly 0.04 pre-culture.

CDR3 size: 16 residues. With 3 bases removed from V and 4 bases from J, the gap between germline ends came to 16 bases. Germline loops: CDR1 SGHRS, CDR2 YFSETQ. A word on this clone: Antigen specificity is unknown.

Primers targeted 54 TRBV and 13 TRBJ segments. The assay was immunoSEQ multiplex PCR, and TCRdb's table has in-frame clones only and misses some. The sample includes almost 90,000 clones, about 89% of them seen just once. This receptor was obtained from a man aged 45-65 years in good health and CMV-seronegative. V gene TRBV5-1 combines with J gene TRBJ2-2, with D perhaps TRBD2 (5 bases). The sample comprised CD4+ T cells from PBMCs. The CDR3, as DNA: TGCGCCAGCAGCTCGGAGGTGGCCCGGAGCACCGGGGAGCTGTTTTTT. This translates into CASSSEVARSTGELFF.